This T cell receptor beta chain derives from a study of patients and donors after allogeneic stem cell transplantation. The V end was cut by 6 bases, the J end by 0 bases, with 17 bases between. CDR1 is SNHLY and CDR2 is FYNNEI in the germline V gene. This CDR3 is built from 16 residues. TCRdb redid the calling of the RT-PCR reads with MiXCR, one entry per CDR3 protein. Here the sample spans about a million distinct CDR3 sequences, approximately 19% being singletons. The chain has TRBV2 and TRBJ1-2; D is unresolved. Sequencing used blood, either unsorted or a sorted T cell fraction (not recorded which). This receptor was identified in a human donor who was either an allogeneic HSCT recipient or a stem cell or donor lymphocyte infusion donor (not recorded which). It is not recorded whose cells these are; they may come from a transplant donor. DNA for the CDR3: TGTGCCAGCAGGAGGGAACAGCGATCCCCTAACTATGGCTACACCTTC. Protein sequence: CASRREQRSPNYGYTF.